The 14 T cell receptor beta chains presented below share a single source sample, sequenced in a study of T cell responses to AZD1222 COVID-19 vaccine. TCRdb's copy holds only in-frame clones and misses some; the assay was immunoSEQ multiplex PCR. The sample shows some 160,000 clones, 91% of them seen only once. Sequencing was performed on peripheral blood, taken on day 0 of AZD1222 vaccination. These receptors originate from an adult in good health.

This chain connects TRBV3-1 (or the pseudogene TRBV3-2) to TRBJ1-4; 7 positions match TRBD1. Germline CDR1 LGHDT, CDR2 YNNKEL (reference sequence). The CDR3 loop spans 15 amino acids. Trimming at V came to 3 bases and at J to 0 bases, leaving 1 base not matched to a gene. Written as DNA, the CDR3 is TGTGCCAGCAGCCATAGGGGGCCAACTAATGAAAAACTGTTTTTT. It encodes CASSHRGPTNEKLFF.

This clone was observed a single time. V gene TRBV3-1 (or the pseudogene TRBV3-2) combines with J gene TRBJ2-5, with 14 nucleotides matching TRBD2. Germline V gene lookup returns CDR1 LGHDT and CDR2 YNNKEL (reference sequence). The CDR3 consists of 19 residues. With V trimmed by 3 bases and J by 5 bases, 14 bases remained unmatched. The CDR3 spells CASSHRLAGGGDRFETQYF. In DNA, the CDR3 is TGTGCCAGCAGCCATCGACTAGCGGGAGGGGGCGATCGATTTGAGACCCAGTACTTC.

A note on this clone: Compared with germline, one end of the junction differs, possibly owing to a read error. The rearrangement joins TRBV28 to TRBJ1-4; a possible D gene is TRBD1 (6 bases). The germline gives CDR1 MDHEN, CDR2 SYDVKM. The CDR3 extends over 17 amino acids. The CDR3 here is CASRPTKNRVSKEKLFF. DNA of the CDR3: TGTGCCAGCAGACCAACGAAGAACAGGGTTTCTAAAGAAAAACTGTTTTTT.

The V and J genes are TRBV30 and TRBJ1-5, with 7 bases lining up with TRBD1. The germline V gene has CDR1 GTSNPN and CDR2 SVGIG (reference sequence). With 4 bases clipped from V and 5 bases from J, the junction kept 5 bases outside the gene matches. The CDR3 is 13 residues long. This CDR3 is CAWNRGGDQPQHF. The DNA of the CDR3 is TGTGCCTGGAACAGGGGTGGGGATCAGCCCCAGCATTTT. Full variable domain (missing parts from reference TRBV30 and TRBJ1-5): SQTIHQWPATLVQPVGSPLSLECTVEGTSNPNLYWYRQAAGRGLQLLFYSVGIGQISSEVPQNLSASRPQDRQFILSSKKLLLSDSGFYLCAWNRGGDQPQHFGDGTRLSIL.

The chain links TRBV29-1 to TRBJ2-7; 10 bases agree with TRBD1. The V and J ends lost 7 bases and 3 bases, in that order; junction bases with no gene match: 3. CDR1 and CDR2 (germline): SQVTM, ANQGSEA. CDR3 length: 12 residues. CDR3 region: CSAGQGVYEQYF. CDR3 nucleotides: TGCAGCGCCGGACAGGGGGTCTACGAGCAGTACTTC.

The genes are TRBV5-4 and TRBJ2-1; no clear D gene. The CDR3 totals 16 residues. V dropped 4 bases and J dropped 5 bases, with 19 bases sitting between them. Germline V lookup: CDR1 SGHNT, CDR2 YYREEE (reference sequence). The CDR3 protein is CASSPRVWVVNNEQFF. The DNA of the CDR3 is TGTGCCAGCAGCCCCCGAGTCTGGGTCGTCAACAATGAGCAGTTCTTC. Together with reference TRBV5-4 and TRBJ2-1, the CDR3 gives the full variable domain: ETGVTQSPTHLIKTRGQQVTLRCSSQSGHNTVSWYQQALGQGPQFIFQYYREEENGRGNFPPRFSGLQFPNYSSELNVNALELDDSALYLCASSPRVWVVNNEQFFGPGTRLTVL.

The V gene is TRBV18, the J gene TRBJ2-1; D is ambiguous. V was clipped by 0 bases and J by 1 base, with 7 bases between them. Germline V gives CDR1 KGHSH, CDR2 LQKENI. This CDR3 contains 15 residues. In DNA form, the CDR3 reads TGTGCCAGCTCACCACCCGAGGTTTCCTACAATGAGCAGTTCTTC. This encodes CASSPPEVSYNEQFF.

The V call is TRBV29-1, the J call TRBJ2-1; D not resolved. Germline CDR1 is SQVTM and CDR2 is ANQGSEA. V lost 4 bases and J 8 bases, leaving 6 bases between the germline ends. CDR3 length: 10 residues. CDR3 amino acids: CSVVVYEQFF. In DNA form, the CDR3 reads TGCAGCGTTGTGGTCTATGAGCAGTTCTTC.

The V gene is TRBV28, the J gene TRBJ2-7, with a tentative D call TRBD1 (6 bases). Per the germline V gene, CDR1 is MDHEN and CDR2 is SYDVKM. CDR3 length: 17 residues. V dropped 6 bases and J dropped 5 bases, with 26 bases sitting between them. The CDR3 loop is CASSPLGDTSKGNEQYF. The CDR3 nucleotides read TGTGCCAGCAGCCCACTCGGGGACACCTCTAAGGGGAACGAGCAGTACTTC.

This chain uses TRBV25-1 with TRBJ2-1; TRBD1 might be the D (5 bases). CDR1 is MGHDK and CDR2 is SYGVNS in the germline V gene. The CDR3 loop spans 14 amino acids. The V end was cut by 5 bases, the J end by 4 bases, with 12 bases between. CDR3 protein: CASSLQGIYNEQFF. DNA of the CDR3: TGTGCCAGCAGTCTCCAGGGAATTTACAATGAGCAGTTCTTC. Combining the CDR3 with reference TRBV25-1 and TRBJ2-1 gives the whole variable domain EADIYQTPRYLVIGTGKKITLECSQTMGHDKMYWYQQDPGMELHLIHYSYGVNSTEKGDLSSESTVSRIRTEHFPLTLESARPSHTSQYLCASSLQGIYNEQFFGPGTRLTVL.

The chain combines TRBV3-1 (or the pseudogene TRBV3-2) with TRBJ1-1; D unclear. The CDR3 length is 16 residues. V lost 7 bases and J 1 base, leaving 19 bases between the germline ends. In germline, CDR1 is LGHDT, CDR2 YNNKEL (reference sequence). CDR3 nucleotide sequence: TGTGCCAGCAAGGACGGGCCAATATCTCCGAACACTGAAGCTTTCTTT. Residues: CASKDGPISPNTEAFF.

This rearrangement joins TRBV10-3 to TRBJ2-1; no clear D gene. V was clipped by 6 bases and J by 3 bases, with 6 bases between them. The V gene's germline CDR1 is ENHRY and CDR2 SYGVKD. There are 12 residues in the CDR3. CDR3 sequence reads: CAISSHYNEQFF. The CDR3 DNA sequence: TGTGCCATCAGCAGTCACTACAATGAGCAGTTCTTC.

The chain employs TRBV5-5 and TRBJ2-7; D unclear. Per the germline V gene, CDR1 is SGHKS and CDR2 is YYEKEE (reference sequence). V was trimmed by 0 bases and J by 0 bases, leaving 10 bases between them. The CDR3 extends over 15 amino acids. The CDR3 nucleotides read TGTGCCAGCAGCTTGGACCCGACGAGCTCCTACGAGCAGTACTTC. This encodes CASSLDPTSSYEQYF.

The chain combines TRBV24-1 with TRBJ2-2; 8 bases are a match to TRBD1. Germline V lookup: CDR1 KGHDR, CDR2 SFDVKD. This CDR3 is built from 14 residues. V shed 6 bases, J shed 5 bases, and the junction held 4 bases outside the gene matches. The CDR3 DNA sequence: TGTGCCACCAGTCCCAGGGGGCAGACCGGGGAGCTGTTTTTT. Residues: CATSPRGQTGELFF.